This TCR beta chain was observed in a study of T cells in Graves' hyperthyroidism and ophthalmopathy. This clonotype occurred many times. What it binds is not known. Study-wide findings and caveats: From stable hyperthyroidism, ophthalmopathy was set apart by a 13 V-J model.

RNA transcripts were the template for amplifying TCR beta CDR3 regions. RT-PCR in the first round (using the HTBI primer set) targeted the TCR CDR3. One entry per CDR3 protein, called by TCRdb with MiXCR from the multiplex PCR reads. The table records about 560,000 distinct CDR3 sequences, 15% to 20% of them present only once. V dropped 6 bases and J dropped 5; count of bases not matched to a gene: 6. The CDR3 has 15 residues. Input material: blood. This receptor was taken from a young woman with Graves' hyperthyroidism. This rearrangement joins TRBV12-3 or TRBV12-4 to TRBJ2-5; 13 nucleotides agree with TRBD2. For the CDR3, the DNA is TGTGCCAGCAGCCCTACGACTAGCGGGGGGGAGACCCAGTACTTC. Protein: CASSPTTSGGETQYF.